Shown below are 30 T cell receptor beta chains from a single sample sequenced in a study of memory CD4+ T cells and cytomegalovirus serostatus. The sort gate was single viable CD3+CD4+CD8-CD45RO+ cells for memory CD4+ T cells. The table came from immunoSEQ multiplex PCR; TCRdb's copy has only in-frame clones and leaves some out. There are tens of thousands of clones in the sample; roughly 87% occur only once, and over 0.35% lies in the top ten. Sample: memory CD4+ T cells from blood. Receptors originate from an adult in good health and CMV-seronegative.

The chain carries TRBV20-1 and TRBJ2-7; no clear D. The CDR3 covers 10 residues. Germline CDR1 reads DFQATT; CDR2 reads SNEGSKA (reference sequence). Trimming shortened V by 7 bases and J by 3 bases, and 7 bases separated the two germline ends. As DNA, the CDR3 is TGCAGTGTCGGGTACTACGAGCAGTACTTC. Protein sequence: CSVGYYEQYF.

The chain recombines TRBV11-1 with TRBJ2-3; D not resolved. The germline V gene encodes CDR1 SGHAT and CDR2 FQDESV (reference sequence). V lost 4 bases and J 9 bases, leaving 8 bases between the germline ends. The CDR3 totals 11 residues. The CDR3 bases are TGTGCCAGCAGCTCCTCGAGGACGCAGTATTTT. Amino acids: CASSSSRTQYF.

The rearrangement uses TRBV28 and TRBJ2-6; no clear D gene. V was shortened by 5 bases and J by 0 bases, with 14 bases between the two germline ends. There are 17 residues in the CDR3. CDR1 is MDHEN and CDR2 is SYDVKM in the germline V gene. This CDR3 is CASSPLFEFSGANVLTF. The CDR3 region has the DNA TGTGCCAGCAGTCCCCTATTTGAGTTCTCTGGGGCCAACGTCCTGACTTTC.

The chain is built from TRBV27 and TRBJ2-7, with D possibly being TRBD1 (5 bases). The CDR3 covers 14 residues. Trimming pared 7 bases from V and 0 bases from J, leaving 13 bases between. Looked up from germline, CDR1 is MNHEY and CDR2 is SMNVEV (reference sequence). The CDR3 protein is CASNHPDSSYEQYF. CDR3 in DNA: TGTGCCAGCAATCACCCCGACAGCTCCTACGAGCAGTACTTC.

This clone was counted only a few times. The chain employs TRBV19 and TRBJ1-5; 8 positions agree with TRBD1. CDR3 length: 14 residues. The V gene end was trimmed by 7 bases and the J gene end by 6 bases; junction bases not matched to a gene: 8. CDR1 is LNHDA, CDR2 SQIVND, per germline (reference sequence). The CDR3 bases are TGTGCCAGTACCTGGACAGGGTCTCGTCAGCCCCAGCATTTT. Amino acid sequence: CASTWTGSRQPQHF. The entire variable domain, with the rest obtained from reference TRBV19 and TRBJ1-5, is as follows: DGGITQSPKYLFRKEGQNVTLSCEQNLNHDAMYWYRQDPGQGLRLIYYSQIVNDFQKGDIAEGYSVSREKKESFPLTVTSAQKNPTAFYLCASTWTGSRQPQHFGDGTRLSIL.

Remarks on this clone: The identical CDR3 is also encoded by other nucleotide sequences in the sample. CDR3 loop: CASSPQETQYF. For the CDR3, the DNA is TGTGCCAGCTCACCTCAGGAGACCCAGTACTTC. The chain has TRBV18 and TRBJ2-5; unclear D gene. Germline V gene sequence: CDR1 KGHSH, CDR2 LQKENI. The CDR3 sequence is 11 residues long. With 3 bases removed from V and 5 bases from J, the gap between germline ends came to 4 bases.

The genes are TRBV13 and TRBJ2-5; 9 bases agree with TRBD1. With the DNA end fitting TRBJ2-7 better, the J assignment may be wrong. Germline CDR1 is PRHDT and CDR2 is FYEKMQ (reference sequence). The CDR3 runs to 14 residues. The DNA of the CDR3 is TGTGCCAGCAGCACCCGACAGGGGGCCTACGAGCAGTACTTC. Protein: CASSTRQGAYEQYF.

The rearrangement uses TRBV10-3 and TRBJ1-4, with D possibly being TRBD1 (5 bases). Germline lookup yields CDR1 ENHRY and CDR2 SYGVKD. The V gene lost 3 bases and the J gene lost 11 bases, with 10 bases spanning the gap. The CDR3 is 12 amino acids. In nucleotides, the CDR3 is TGTGCCATCAGTGAAAGGGGAGAGAAACTGTTTTTT. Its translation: CAISERGEKLFF.

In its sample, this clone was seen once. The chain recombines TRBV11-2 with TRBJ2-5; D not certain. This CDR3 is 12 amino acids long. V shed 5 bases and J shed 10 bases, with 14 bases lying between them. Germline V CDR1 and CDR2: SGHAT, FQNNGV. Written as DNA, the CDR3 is TGTGCCAGCAGCCCCAGCACAGACTTCCAGTACTTC. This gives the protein CASSPSTDFQYF.

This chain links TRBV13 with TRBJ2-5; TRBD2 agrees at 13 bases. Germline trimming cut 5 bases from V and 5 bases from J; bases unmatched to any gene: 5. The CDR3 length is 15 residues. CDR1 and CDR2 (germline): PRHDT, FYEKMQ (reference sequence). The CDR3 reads CASSELAGGAETQYF. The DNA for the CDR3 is TGTGCCAGCAGCGAACTAGCGGGGGGGGCGGAGACCCAGTACTTC.

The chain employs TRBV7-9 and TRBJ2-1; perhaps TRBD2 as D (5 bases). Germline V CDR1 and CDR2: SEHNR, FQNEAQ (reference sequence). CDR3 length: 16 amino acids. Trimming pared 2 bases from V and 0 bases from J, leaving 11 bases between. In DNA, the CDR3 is TGTGCCAGCAGCTTATGGACTCCACTCTCCTACAATGAGCAGTTCTTC. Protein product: CASSLWTPLSYNEQFF.

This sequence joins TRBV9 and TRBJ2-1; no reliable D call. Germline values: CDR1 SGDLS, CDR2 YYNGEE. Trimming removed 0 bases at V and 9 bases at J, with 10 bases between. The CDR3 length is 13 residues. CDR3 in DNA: TGTGCCAGCAGCGTAGTCTGGGTGGGTGAGCAGTTCTTC. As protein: CASSVVWVGEQFF. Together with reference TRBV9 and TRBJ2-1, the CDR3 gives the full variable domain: DSGVTQTPKHLITATGQRVTLRCSPRSGDLSVYWYQQSLDQGLQFLIQYYNGEERAKGNILERFSAQQFPDLHSELNLSSLELGDSALYFCASSVVWVGEQFFGPGTRLTVL.

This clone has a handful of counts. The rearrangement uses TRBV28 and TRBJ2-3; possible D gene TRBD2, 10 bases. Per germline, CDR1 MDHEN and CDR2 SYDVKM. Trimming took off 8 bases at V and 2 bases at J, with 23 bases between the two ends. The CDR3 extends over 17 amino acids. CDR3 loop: CASGTGFGLADTDTQYF. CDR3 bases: TGTGCCAGCGGGACAGGGTTTGGACTAGCGGACACAGATACGCAGTATTTT.

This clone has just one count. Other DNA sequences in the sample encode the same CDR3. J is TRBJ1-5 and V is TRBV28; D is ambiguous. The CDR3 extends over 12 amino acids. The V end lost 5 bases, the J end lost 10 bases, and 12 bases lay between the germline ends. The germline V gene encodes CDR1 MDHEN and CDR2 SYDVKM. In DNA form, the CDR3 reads TGTGCCAGCAGTCACGACTCGGAACCCCAGCATTTT. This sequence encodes CASSHDSEPQHF.

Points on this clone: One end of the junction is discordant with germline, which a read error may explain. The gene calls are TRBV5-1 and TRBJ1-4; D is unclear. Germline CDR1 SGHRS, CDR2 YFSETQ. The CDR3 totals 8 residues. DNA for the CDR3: TGCGCCAGCAGCTTGGGTGTTTTT. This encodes CASSLGVF.

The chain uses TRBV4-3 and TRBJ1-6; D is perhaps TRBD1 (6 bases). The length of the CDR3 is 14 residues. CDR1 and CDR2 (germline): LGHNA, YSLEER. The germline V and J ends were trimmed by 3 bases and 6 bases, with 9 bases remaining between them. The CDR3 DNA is TGCGCCAGCAGCCAGGGGACATCTAATTCACCCCTCCACTTT. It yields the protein CASSQGTSNSPLHF.

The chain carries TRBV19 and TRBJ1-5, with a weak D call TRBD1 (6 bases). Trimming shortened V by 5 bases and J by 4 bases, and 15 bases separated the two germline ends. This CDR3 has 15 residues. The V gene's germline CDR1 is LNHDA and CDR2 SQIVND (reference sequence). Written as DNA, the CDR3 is TGTGCCAGTAGTGGGGGGGGCGGAATGAATCAGCCCCAGCATTTT. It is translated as CASSGGGGMNQPQHF.

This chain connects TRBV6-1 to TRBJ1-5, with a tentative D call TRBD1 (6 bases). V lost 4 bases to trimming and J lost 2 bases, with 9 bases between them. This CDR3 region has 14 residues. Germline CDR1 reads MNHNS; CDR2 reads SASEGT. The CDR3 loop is CASSGGQGNQPQHF. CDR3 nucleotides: TGTGCCAGCAGTGGGGGGCAGGGCAATCAGCCCCAGCATTTT.

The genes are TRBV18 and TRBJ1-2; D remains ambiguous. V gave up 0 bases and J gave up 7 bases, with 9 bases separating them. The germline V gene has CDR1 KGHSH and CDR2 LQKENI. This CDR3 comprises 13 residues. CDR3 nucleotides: TGTGCCAGCTCACCACCCGCTCCAGCTGGCTACACCTTC. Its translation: CASSPPAPAGYTF.

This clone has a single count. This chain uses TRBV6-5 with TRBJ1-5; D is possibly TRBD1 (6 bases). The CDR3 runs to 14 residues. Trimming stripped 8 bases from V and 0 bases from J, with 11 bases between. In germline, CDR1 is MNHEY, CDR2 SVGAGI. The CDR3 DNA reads TGTGCCAGCGGGTCGGACAGTAGCAATCAGCCCCAGCATTTT. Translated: CASGSDSSNQPQHF.

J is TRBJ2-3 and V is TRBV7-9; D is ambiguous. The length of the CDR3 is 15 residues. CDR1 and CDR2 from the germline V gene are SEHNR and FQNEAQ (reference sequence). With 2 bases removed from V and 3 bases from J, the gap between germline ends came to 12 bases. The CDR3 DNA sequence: TGTGCCAGCAGCTTAAGTATTAGTGGGACAGATACGCAGTATTTT. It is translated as CASSLSISGTDTQYF.

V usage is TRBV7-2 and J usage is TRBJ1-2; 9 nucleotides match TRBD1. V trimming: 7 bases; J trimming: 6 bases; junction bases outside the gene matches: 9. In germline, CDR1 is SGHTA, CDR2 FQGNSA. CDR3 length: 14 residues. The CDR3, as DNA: TGTGCCAGCACCCTCTCACAGGGGGCGGATGGCTACACCTTC. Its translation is CASTLSQGADGYTF.

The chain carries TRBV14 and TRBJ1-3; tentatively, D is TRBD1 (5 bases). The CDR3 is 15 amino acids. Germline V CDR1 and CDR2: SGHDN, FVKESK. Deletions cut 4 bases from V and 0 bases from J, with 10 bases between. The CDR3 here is CASSRGTVSGNTIYF. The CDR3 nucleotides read TGTGCCAGCAGCCGAGGGACGGTCTCTGGAAACACCATATATTTT. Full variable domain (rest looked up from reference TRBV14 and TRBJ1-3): EAGVTQFPSHSVIEKGQTVTLRCDPISGHDNLYWYRRVMGKEIKFLLHFVKESKQDESGMPNNRFLAERTGGTYSTLKVQPAELEDSGVYFCASSRGTVSGNTIYFGEGSWLTVV.

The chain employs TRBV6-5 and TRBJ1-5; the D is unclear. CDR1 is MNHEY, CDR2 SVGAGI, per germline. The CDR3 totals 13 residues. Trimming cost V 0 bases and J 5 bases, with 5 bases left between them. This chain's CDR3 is CASSYSSYQPQHF. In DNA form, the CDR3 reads TGTGCCAGCAGTTACTCGTCGTATCAGCCCCAGCATTTT.

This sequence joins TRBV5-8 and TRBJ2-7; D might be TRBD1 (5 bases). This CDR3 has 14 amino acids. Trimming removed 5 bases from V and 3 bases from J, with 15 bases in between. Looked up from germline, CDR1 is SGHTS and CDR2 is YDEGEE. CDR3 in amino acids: CASRSRKGNYEQYF. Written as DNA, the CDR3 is TGTGCCAGCAGATCTCGTAAGGGGAACTACGAGCAGTACTTC.

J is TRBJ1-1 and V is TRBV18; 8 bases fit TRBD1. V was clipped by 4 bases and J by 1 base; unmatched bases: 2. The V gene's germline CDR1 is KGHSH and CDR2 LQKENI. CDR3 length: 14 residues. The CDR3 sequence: CASSLGTGNTEAFF. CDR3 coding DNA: TGTGCCAGCTCACTAGGGACAGGGAACACTGAAGCTTTCTTT. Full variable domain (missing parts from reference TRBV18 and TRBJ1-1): NAGVMQNPRHLVRRRGQEARLRCSPMKGHSHVYWYRQLPEEGLKFMVYLQKENIIDESGMPKERFSAEFPKEGPSILRIQQVVRGDSAAYFCASSLGTGNTEAFFGQGTRLTVV.

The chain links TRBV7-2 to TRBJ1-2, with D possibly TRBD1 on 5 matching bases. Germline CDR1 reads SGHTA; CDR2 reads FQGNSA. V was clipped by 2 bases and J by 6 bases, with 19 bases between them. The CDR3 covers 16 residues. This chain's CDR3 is CASSLRSLVGVNGYTF. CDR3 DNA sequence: TGTGCCAGCAGCTTACGGTCTCTGGTAGGGGTTAATGGCTACACCTTC.

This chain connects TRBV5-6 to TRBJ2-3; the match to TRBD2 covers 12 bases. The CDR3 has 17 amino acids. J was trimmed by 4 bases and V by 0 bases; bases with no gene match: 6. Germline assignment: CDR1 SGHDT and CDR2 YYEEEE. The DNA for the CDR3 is TGTGCCAGCAGCTTGGATAGAACTAGCGGGGGGTCAGATACGCAGTATTTT. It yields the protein CASSLDRTSGGSDTQYF.

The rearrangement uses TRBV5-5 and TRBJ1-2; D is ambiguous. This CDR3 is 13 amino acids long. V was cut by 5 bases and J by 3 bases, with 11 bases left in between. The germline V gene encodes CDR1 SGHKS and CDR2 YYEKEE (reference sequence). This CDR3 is CASRPRGDYGYTF. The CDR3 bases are TGTGCCAGCAGACCCCGCGGAGACTATGGCTACACCTTC.

The CDR3 DNA reads TGTGCCAGCAGTGAAGCCGGCAGGGTGATCTCTGGAAACACCATATATTTT. Translation: CASSEAGRVISGNTIYF. This chain joins TRBV6-1 and TRBJ1-3, with D tentatively TRBD1 (5 bases). This CDR3 has 17 residues. Germline CDR1 reads MNHNS; CDR2 reads SASEGT. V was clipped by 0 bases and J by 0 bases, with 12 bases between them.